These 3 T cell receptor beta chains originate from one sample sequenced in a study of post-analysis software for immune sequencing data. Antigens of these TCRs are unknown. Unique molecular identifiers had been added to the TCR beta cDNA libraries. TCRdb passed the PCR reads through MiXCR, listing each CDR3 protein once. The sample lists about 770,000 distinct CDR3 sequences; approximately 44% were seen once. Study-wide results and limits: Compared with controls, patients had more of about five TRBV segments, including TRBV5-6, TRBV5-1 and TRBV20-1.

The sequenced material came from blood. The receptors derive from a girl aged 5-17 years with multiple sclerosis.

CDR3 sequence: CATSRPDGVVEETQYF. The DNA of the CDR3 is TGTGCCACCAGCAGACCCGACGGGGTAGTGGAAGAGACCCAGTACTTC. The chain joins TRBV15 to TRBJ2-5; D is possibly TRBD2 (5 bases). V lost 2 bases and J lost 3, with 16 bases in between. Germline V gene lookup returns CDR1 LNHNV and CDR2 YYDKDF (reference sequence). This CDR3 has 16 amino acids.

The chain is built from TRBV29-1 and TRBJ2-1; 7 nucleotides line up with TRBD1. Per germline, CDR1 SQVTM and CDR2 ANQGSEA. V shed 0 bases and J 0 bases; nucleotides not matched to a gene: 2. The CDR3 has 15 amino acids. CDR3 loop: CSVEDRGSSYNEQFF. In DNA form, the CDR3 reads TGCAGCGTTGAAGACAGGGGGAGCTCCTACAATGAGCAGTTCTTC.

This clonotype was recorded a few times. The chain is built from TRBV28 and TRBJ1-2, with 9 bases that match TRBD1. CDR3 length: 14 residues. Germline CDR1 is MDHEN and CDR2 is SYDVKM. Germline trimming cut 5 bases from V and 5 bases from J; bases unmatched to any gene: 6. CDR3 amino acids: CASSRQGVWYGYTF. As DNA, the CDR3 is TGTGCCAGCAGTCGACAGGGGGTATGGTATGGCTACACCTTC.